One sample yielded the 24 T cell receptor beta chains listed below, sequenced in a study of cytomegalovirus exposure and HLA in healthy donors. Sequencing used immunoSEQ multiplex PCR; TCRdb keeps in-frame clones, though not all of them. Here the sample spans around 190,000 clones, roughly nine tenths being singletons. Sample: PBMCs. The receptors derive from a young man in good health and CMV-seropositive.

This chain connects TRBV28 to TRBJ2-7; D gene ambiguous. The germline V gene encodes CDR1 MDHEN and CDR2 SYDVKM. The V and J ends lost 8 bases and 6 bases respectively, with 17 bases between them. The CDR3 length is 13 residues. The CDR3 sequence: CASLTPGRSEQYF. The CDR3 DNA follows: TGTGCCAGCCTGACCCCCGGCCGAAGCGAGCAGTACTTC. The full variable domain, completed using reference TRBV28 and TRBJ2-7, is DVKVTQSSRYLVKRTGEKVFLECVQDMDHENMFWYRQDPGLGLRLIYFSYDVKMKEKGDIPEGYSVSREKKERFSLILESASTNQTSMYLCASLTPGRSEQYFGPGTRLTVT.

The chain joins TRBV19 to TRBJ1-5; no definite D call. V was clipped by 2 bases and J by 5 bases, with 10 bases between them. The germline CDR1 and CDR2 sequences are LNHDA and SQIVND (reference sequence). The CDR3 is 14 residues long. The CDR3 region is CASSISRRYQPQHF. The CDR3 DNA reads TGTGCCAGTAGTATAAGCAGGCGATATCAGCCCCAGCATTTT. Filled out from reference TRBV19 and TRBJ1-5, the complete variable domain reads DGGITQSPKYLFRKEGQNVTLSCEQNLNHDAMYWYRQDPGQGLRLIYYSQIVNDFQKGDIAEGYSVSREKKESFPLTVTSAQKNPTAFYLCASSISRRYQPQHFGDGTRLSIL.

The chain recombines TRBV7-2 with TRBJ2-7, with 8 bases identical to TRBD2. V trimming: 3 bases; J trimming: 3 bases; junction bases outside the gene matches: 7. The germline V gene encodes CDR1 SGHTA and CDR2 FQGNSA. The CDR3 extends over 15 amino acids. CDR3 sequence (DNA): TGTGCCAGCAGCTTCTCGCGGGGGGACCTCTACGAGCAGTACTTC. It translates to CASSFSRGDLYEQYF.

In this sample, this clone turned up a few times. The chain recombines TRBV7-2 with TRBJ1-2; the D is unclear. Germline V gene data show CDR1 as SGHTA and CDR2 as FQGNSA. Trimming took 6 bases from V and 0 from J, leaving 11 bases between them. This CDR3 is built from 14 residues. The chain's CDR3 is CASSTGRSNYGYTF. The CDR3 nucleotides are TGTGCCAGCAGTACTGGACGGTCTAACTATGGCTACACCTTC.

This clone turned up a few times. The chain links TRBV7-8 to TRBJ2-7, with a tentative D call TRBD1 (6 bases). The V end was cut by 4 bases, the J end by 3 bases, with 16 bases between. In germline, CDR1 is SGHVS, CDR2 FQNEAQ. There are 15 residues in the CDR3. The CDR3 DNA is TGTGCCAGCAGCTCACAGGGAAGGGGCAACTACGAGCAGTACTTC. This translates into CASSSQGRGNYEQYF. Variable domain in full (rest from reference TRBV7-8 and TRBJ2-7): GAGVSQSPRYKVAKRGQDVALRCDPISGHVSLFWYQQALGQGPEFLTYFQNEAQLDKSGLPSDRFFAERPEGSVSTLKIQRTQQEDSAVYLCASSSQGRGNYEQYFGPGTRLTVT.

This sequence joins TRBV19 and TRBJ2-3; 8 bases map to TRBD1. Germline loops: CDR1 LNHDA, CDR2 SQIVND (reference sequence). CDR3 length: 15 residues. Trimming took 6 bases from V and 2 from J; bases not matched to a gene: 7. The CDR3 region is CASSSTGAHTDTQYF. In DNA form, the CDR3 reads TGTGCCAGTAGCTCGACAGGGGCACACACAGATACGCAGTATTTT.

The chain employs TRBV6-5 and TRBJ2-7, with TRBD1 matching 7 bases. The CDR3 runs to 14 residues. CDR1 is MNHEY and CDR2 is SVGAGI in the germline V gene. The junction had 8 bases not matched to a gene; V was cut back by 0 bases and J by 9 bases. CDR3 bases: TGTGCCAGCAGTTACTCGCCGGGACAGAAGTCGCAGTACTTC. Protein product: CASSYSPGQKSQYF.

V is TRBV6-5 and J is TRBJ1-5, with D hard to call. V lost 1 base, J lost 4 bases, and 5 bases lay in between. The CDR3 totals 13 residues. Germline assignment: CDR1 MNHEY and CDR2 SVGAGI. In nucleotides, the CDR3 is TGTGCCAGCAGTTACTACGGAAATCAGCCCCAGCATTTT. It yields the protein CASSYYGNQPQHF.

CDR3 in amino acids: CASTDFRGTRELFF. The CDR3 DNA reads as TGTGCCAGCACGGACTTTCGTGGGACCAGGGAGCTGTTTTTT. This chain joins TRBV2 and TRBJ2-2; D is possibly TRBD1 or TRBD2 (5 bases each). V gave up 7 bases and J gave up 9 bases, with 18 bases separating them. Germline V lookup: CDR1 SNHLY, CDR2 FYNNEI. The CDR3 is made up of 14 amino acids.

Details on this clone: Different DNA sequences within this sample yield the same CDR3. The V gene is TRBV29-1, the J gene TRBJ2-7, with D uncertain. V was shortened by 6 bases and J by 1 base, with 10 bases between the two germline ends. This CDR3 is 12 amino acids long. CDR1 is SQVTM and CDR2 is ANQGSEA in the germline V gene. The CDR3 here is CSVAGSSYEQYF. In DNA form, the CDR3 reads TGCAGCGTCGCCGGGTCGTCCTACGAGCAGTACTTC.

The CDR3 DNA reads as TGTGCCAGCAGCTTAACTGGCCCTCAGTACTACACCTTC. It specifies CASSLTGPQYYTF. The V call is TRBV7-2, the J call TRBJ1-2; no firm D call. CDR1 is SGHTA and CDR2 is FQGNSA in the germline V gene. Deletions cut 2 bases from V and 10 bases from J, with 14 bases between. This CDR3 has 13 amino acids.

The CDR3 coding sequence is TGTGCCAGCAGCCTCGAGGACAGGGTGAGGTACGAGCAGTACTTC. This translates into CASSLEDRVRYEQYF. The rearrangement joins TRBV7-2 to TRBJ2-7; 8 bases are a match to TRBD1. Germline CDR1 and CDR2: SGHTA and FQGNSA. The CDR3 length is 15 residues. V was clipped by 5 bases and J by 4 bases; unmatched bases: 10.

J is TRBJ2-7 and V is TRBV5-6; D is perhaps TRBD2 (6 bases). V was trimmed by 8 bases and J by 2 bases, leaving 20 bases between them. This CDR3 is built from 15 residues. CDR1 SGHDT and CDR2 YYEEEE come from the germline V gene. In nucleotides, the CDR3 is TGTGCCAGTCTCTTGGGGGGATCCCGACCCTACGAGCAGTACTTC. The encoded protein is CASLLGGSRPYEQYF.

The chain joins TRBV4-3 to TRBJ1-2; 11 bases agree with TRBD1. The V segment lost 0 bases and the J segment 7 bases; nucleotides outside the gene matches: 7. CDR1 is LGHNA, CDR2 YSLEER, per germline. CDR3 length equals 16 residues. CDR3 DNA sequence: TGCGCCAGCAGCCAAGATTACGGACAGGGGGCGACTGGCTACACCTTC. The encoded protein is CASSQDYGQGATGYTF.

The CDR3: CASSFREQESSTFF. The CDR3 DNA follows: TGTGCCAGCAGTTTTAGGGAACAGGAATCCAGTACGTTCTTC. This chain uses TRBV27 with TRBJ2-1; the D gene is possibly TRBD1 (5 bases). CDR1 is MNHEY, CDR2 SMNVEV, per germline (reference sequence). This CDR3 contains 14 residues. The V end was cut by 3 bases, the J end by 15 bases, with 21 bases between.

This clone was found a few times. This chain joins TRBV11-2 and TRBJ2-7; 7 bases agree with TRBD2. The CDR3 totals 14 residues. J was trimmed by 7 bases and V by 4 bases; bases with no gene match: 10. Germline assignment: CDR1 SGHAT and CDR2 FQNNGV. CDR3 sequence: CASSSLATAWEQYF. CDR3 nucleotides: TGTGCCAGCAGCTCACTAGCGACCGCCTGGGAGCAGTACTTC.

This clone was detected many times. This sequence joins TRBV27 and TRBJ1-1; tentatively, D is TRBD1 (5 bases). V lost 5 bases, J lost 3 bases, and 13 bases lay in between. In germline, CDR1 is MNHEY, CDR2 SMNVEV (reference sequence). The CDR3 runs 14 residues. DNA for the CDR3: TGTGCCAGCAGTCCCACCGGGGGATACACTGAAGCTTTCTTT. Residues: CASSPTGGYTEAFF.

V gene TRBV5-4 combines with J gene TRBJ1-1; D is undetermined. Trimming cost V 0 bases and J 0 bases, with 9 bases left between them. Germline loops: CDR1 SGHNT, CDR2 YYREEE (reference sequence). The CDR3 consists of 15 residues. The CDR3 loop is CASSLGQNMNTEAFF. The CDR3 coding sequence is TGTGCCAGCAGCTTGGGCCAAAACATGAACACTGAAGCTTTCTTT.

The rearrangement links TRBV13 to TRBJ1-1; possibly TRBD1 for D (5 bases). V lost 4 bases and J 1 base, leaving 22 bases between the germline ends. The CDR3 runs 18 residues. The germline V gene encodes CDR1 PRHDT and CDR2 FYEKMQ (reference sequence). The CDR3 sequence is CASSSDYKGEGWNTEAFF. CDR3 nucleotide sequence: TGTGCCAGCAGCTCGGACTATAAGGGAGAGGGGTGGAACACTGAAGCTTTCTTT.

The chain recombines TRBV5-4 with TRBJ2-1, with 7 bases lining up with TRBD1. The CDR3 extends over 13 amino acids. Germline V gives CDR1 SGHNT, CDR2 YYREEE (reference sequence). Trimming at V came to 4 bases and at J to 6 bases, leaving 4 bases not matched to a gene. The CDR3 region is CASSDRAINEQFF. CDR3 coding DNA: TGTGCCAGCAGCGACAGGGCCATCAATGAGCAGTTCTTC. Combining the CDR3 with reference TRBV5-4 and TRBJ2-1 gives the whole variable domain ETGVTQSPTHLIKTRGQQVTLRCSSQSGHNTVSWYQQALGQGPQFIFQYYREEENGRGNFPPRFSGLQFPNYSSELNVNALELDDSALYLCASSDRAINEQFFGPGTRLTVL.

The rearrangement joins TRBV4-1 to TRBJ2-3, with TRBD2 as a possible D gene (6 bases). Looked up from germline, CDR1 is MGHRA and CDR2 is YSYEKL. The CDR3 runs 14 residues. V was clipped by 4 bases and J by 1 base, with 9 bases between them. The CDR3 loop reads CASSPGGGTDTQYF. The CDR3 region has the DNA TGCGCCAGCAGCCCGGGCGGGGGCACAGATACGCAGTATTTT.

The chain carries TRBV4-3 and TRBJ2-2; 10 bases are a match to TRBD2. CDR1 is LGHNA and CDR2 is YSLEER in the germline V gene. The trim removed 4 bases at V and 0 bases at J, leaving 5 bases unmatched. The CDR3 loop spans 17 amino acids. The CDR3 loop is CASSRGSGGANTGELFF. The CDR3 DNA is TGCGCCAGCAGCCGAGGCAGCGGGGGGGCGAACACCGGGGAGCTGTTTTTT.

The chain is built from TRBV5-1 and TRBJ2-2; 9 bases fit TRBD2. This CDR3 has 15 amino acids. The ends lost 2 bases at V and 4 bases at J; junction bases unmatched: 3. Germline CDR1 and CDR2: SGHRS and YFSETQ. The CDR3 DNA follows: TGCGCCAGCAGCTTAAGTAGCGGGGGCACCGGGGAGCTGTTTTTT. Residues: CASSLSSGGTGELFF.

Concerning this clone itself: This CDR3 is also generated by other DNA sequences in the sample. This chain connects TRBV27 to TRBJ2-3; no reliable D call. CDR1 is MNHEY, CDR2 SMNVEV, per germline (reference sequence). The V and J ends lost 3 bases and 2 bases respectively, with 9 bases between them. The CDR3 runs 14 residues. This chain's CDR3 is CASSLRGSTDTQYF. As DNA, the CDR3 is TGTGCCAGCAGTTTGCGTGGATCCACAGATACGCAGTATTTT.